Below are 19 T cell receptor beta chains sequenced from a single sample in a study of T-cell reconstitution after alpha-beta-depleted transplantation in children. Findings of the study overall: T-cell numbers and diversity one year post-transplant derived largely from freshly generated T cells.

Their recognized antigens are unknown. The authors prepared the TCRbeta library with unique molecular identifiers. TCRdb processed the PCR reads anew with MiXCR; each CDR3 protein has one entry. The profile shows about 300,000 distinct CDR3 sequences, less than 9.5% of them singletons. The material sequenced was peripheral blood, taken 360 days after TCRalphabeta/CD19-depleted stem cell transplant. The receptors stem from a female patient between 2 and 15 years old who had a stem cell transplant for Fanconi anemia, so the T cells may come from the graft donor.

This clonotype appeared many times. This sequence joins TRBV5-5 and TRBJ2-5; possibly TRBD2 for D (5 bases). V was pared by 2 bases and J by 1 base, with 15 bases between. The CDR3 is 16 amino acids. Germline CDR1 is SGHKS and CDR2 is YYEKEE (reference sequence). CDR3 nucleotide sequence: TGTGCCAGCAGCTTTGAATGGACTGGAGTCCAAGAGACCCAGTACTTC. Translation: CASSFEWTGVQETQYF.

There are a few counts of this clonotype. V and J are TRBV5-5 and TRBJ1-2, with D possibly being TRBD1 (5 bases). CDR1 is SGHKS, CDR2 YYEKEE, per germline (reference sequence). Trimming shortened V by 0 bases and J by 8 bases, and 20 bases separated the two germline ends. The CDR3 loop spans 16 amino acids. For the CDR3, the DNA is TGTGCCAGCAGCTTGGATGGCAGGGTATGGGATCTAGGCTACACCTTC. This encodes CASSLDGRVWDLGYTF.

This clonotype was recorded at least ten times. The J gene is TRBJ2-2, the V gene TRBV12-3 or TRBV12-4; 10 bases match TRBD1. CDR3 length: 15 residues. V was pared by 6 bases and J by 3 bases, with 4 bases of the junction left unmatched. As DNA, the CDR3 is TGTGCCAGCAGCATCGGGACAGGGGACACCGGGGAGCTGTTTTTT. The encoded protein is CASSIGTGDTGELFF.

This clonotype came up many times. The chain uses TRBV29-1 and TRBJ2-5, with 8 bases matching TRBD1. This CDR3 spans 14 amino acids. V gave up 1 base and J gave up 3 bases; unmatched junction bases: 4. Per the germline V gene, CDR1 is SQVTM and CDR2 is ANQGSEA. The DNA for the CDR3 is TGCAGCGTTGAAGGAGCAGGGGGCGAAGAGACCCAGTACTTC. Its protein is CSVEGAGGEETQYF.

Many counts were recorded for this clonotype. V gene TRBV7-3 combines with J gene TRBJ1-6; no reliable D call. The V end lost 5 bases, the J end lost 1 base, and 9 bases lay between the germline ends. Germline V lookup: CDR1 SGHTA, CDR2 FQGTGA. CDR3 length: 15 residues. In DNA form, the CDR3 reads TGTGCCAGCAGCCAAAGGGCGTCCTATAATTCACCCCTCCACTTT. Amino acid sequence: CASSQRASYNSPLHF.

The CDR3 DNA reads TGTGCCAGCAGCTTTGGGGACAGGGAATACAATGAGCAGTTCTTC. Translating gives CASSFGDREYNEQFF. The chain recombines TRBV7-2 with TRBJ2-1; 9 bases agree with TRBD1. Trimming removed 3 bases from V and 4 bases from J; junction bases left unmatched: 4. CDR1 is SGHTA, CDR2 FQGNSA, per germline. This CDR3 is built from 15 residues.

The chain carries TRBV4-3 and TRBJ2-7, with D possibly TRBD1 on 5 matching bases. This CDR3 is 14 amino acids long. CDR1 is LGHNA and CDR2 is YSLEER in the germline V gene. V dropped 4 bases and J dropped 0 bases, with 10 bases sitting between them. The CDR3 DNA sequence: TGCGCCAGCAGCCGTGAACAGGCCTCCTACGAGCAGTACTTC. It yields the protein CASSREQASYEQYF.

This clonotype appeared a few times. The chain uses TRBV16 and TRBJ2-7, with 8 bases matching TRBD2. The CDR3 totals 15 residues. The V and J ends lost 6 bases and 4 bases, in that order; junction bases with no gene match: 11. Germline assignment: CDR1 KGHSY and CDR2 FQNENV. CDR3 residues: CASSQRGSGIYEQYF. The CDR3 nucleotides read TGTGCCAGCAGTCAACGCGGTAGCGGGATTTACGAGCAGTACTTC.

This clonotype has ten or more counts. The chain combines TRBV5-1 with TRBJ2-7; D might be TRBD2 (5 bases). CDR3 length: 12 amino acids. Germline V gives CDR1 SGHRS, CDR2 YFSETQ. The V end was cut by 5 bases, the J end by 6 bases, with 12 bases between. CDR3 sequence: CASRGATSEQYF. CDR3 nucleotide sequence: TGCGCCAGCAGGGGTGCTACTAGCGAGCAGTACTTC.

This clonotype appeared many times. The chain links TRBV12-3 or TRBV12-4 to TRBJ2-1, with TRBD2 identical over 14 bases. This CDR3 has 18 residues. The J segment lost 3 bases and the V segment lost 6 bases, leaving 10 bases of the junction unmatched. The CDR3 nucleotides are TGTGCCAGCAGCCCGACTAGCGGGGGGGCTAGCTTCTACAATGAGCAGTTCTTC. Amino acids: CASSPTSGGASFYNEQFF.

There are many counts of this clonotype. The CDR3 here is CASSPEGVDTGELFF. CDR3 sequence (DNA): TGTGCCAGCAGCCCCGAAGGGGTGGACACCGGGGAGCTGTTTTTT. The rearrangement joins TRBV11-1 to TRBJ2-2; weak D call: TRBD1 (5 bases). V was clipped by 5 bases and J by 3 bases, with 13 bases between them. The CDR3 is made up of 15 amino acids. The germline V gene encodes CDR1 SGHAT and CDR2 FQDESV (reference sequence).

This clonotype was recorded at least ten times. The junction departs from the called germline gene at one end, perhaps through a read error. V gene TRBV15 combines with J gene TRBJ2-1; D uncertain. Germline CDR1 is LNHNV and CDR2 is YYDKDF (reference sequence). The CDR3 runs to 14 residues. DNA for the CDR3: TGTGCCACCAGCAGAGATGCAGATTACAGTGAGCAGTTCTTC. Protein: CATSRDADYSEQFF.

This clonotype was observed many times. V gene TRBV7-8 combines with J gene TRBJ2-3; tentatively, D is TRBD1 (6 bases). This CDR3 spans 17 amino acids. V was trimmed by 1 base and J by 2 bases, leaving 16 bases between them. CDR1 is SGHVS and CDR2 is FQNEAQ in the germline V gene. The CDR3 protein is CASSLEGEERFTDTQYF. In nucleotides, the CDR3 is TGTGCCAGCAGCTTAGAGGGGGAAGAGAGGTTCACAGATACGCAGTATTTT.

This clonotype appeared many times. V usage is TRBV28 and J usage is TRBJ2-7, with D possibly being TRBD2 (5 bases). CDR3 size: 16 residues. Germline assignment: CDR1 MDHEN and CDR2 SYDVKM. V lost 7 bases and J lost 0, with 19 bases in between. The CDR3 is CASTPLRELPSYEQYF. The CDR3 bases are TGTGCCAGCACCCCCCTGAGGGAGTTGCCCTCCTACGAGCAGTACTTC.

This clonotype appeared a few times. V is TRBV3-1 and J is TRBJ2-4; 7 bases map to TRBD2. The CDR3 length is 13 residues. V lost 4 bases to trimming and J lost 5 bases; unmatched junction nucleotides: 2. From germline, CDR1 is LGHDT and CDR2 YNNKEL (reference sequence). The CDR3 here is CASSLGLENIQYF. The CDR3 coding sequence is TGTGCCAGCAGCCTTGGACTAGAAAACATTCAGTACTTC.

This clonotype was counted ten times or more. The genes are TRBV27 and TRBJ2-3; perhaps D is TRBD1 or TRBD2 (5 bases each). The germline V gene has CDR1 MNHEY and CDR2 SMNVEV (reference sequence). V dropped 3 bases and J dropped 0 bases, with 10 bases sitting between them. The CDR3 spans 15 residues. The CDR3 loop reads CASSFSGRSTDTQYF. The CDR3 nucleotides are TGTGCCAGCAGTTTCTCGGGGCGGAGCACAGATACGCAGTATTTT.

The chain combines TRBV18 with TRBJ2-3; possibly TRBD2 for D (6 bases). The CDR3 consists of 14 residues. Germline loops: CDR1 KGHSH, CDR2 LQKENI. V lost 5 bases to trimming and J lost 2 bases, with 11 bases between them. The CDR3 loop is CASSLAEPTDTQYF. CDR3 in DNA: TGTGCCAGCTCATTAGCGGAGCCCACAGATACGCAGTATTTT.

This clonotype was observed a handful of times. The genes are TRBV12-5 and TRBJ1-1; D is perhaps TRBD1 (5 bases). With 5 bases removed from V and 2 bases from J, the gap between germline ends came to 15 bases. The CDR3 loop spans 15 amino acids. Germline CDR1 reads LGHNT; CDR2 reads FRNRAP. This chain's CDR3 is CASGINPRGNTEAFF. CDR3 nucleotide sequence: TGTGCTAGTGGTATCAACCCCCGGGGCAACACTGAAGCTTTCTTT.

This clonotype was counted many times. The chain joins TRBV3-1 to TRBJ2-7; the match to TRBD1 covers 8 bases. The CDR3 covers 14 residues. Losses at the gene ends were 1 base for V and 2 bases for J; bases not matched to a gene: 1. The germline V gene encodes CDR1 LGHDT and CDR2 YNNKEL (reference sequence). The CDR3 spells CASSQGTGTYEQYF. The CDR3 DNA is TGTGCCAGCAGCCAAGGGACAGGGACCTACGAGCAGTACTTC.